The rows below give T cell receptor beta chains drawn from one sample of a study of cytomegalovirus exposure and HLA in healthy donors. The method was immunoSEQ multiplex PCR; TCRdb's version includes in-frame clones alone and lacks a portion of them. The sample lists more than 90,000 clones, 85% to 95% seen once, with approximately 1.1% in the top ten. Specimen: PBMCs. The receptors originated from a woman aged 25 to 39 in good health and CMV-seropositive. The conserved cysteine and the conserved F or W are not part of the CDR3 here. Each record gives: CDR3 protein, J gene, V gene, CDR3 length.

CDR3 protein: ASSLRTGGHEQY
J gene: TRBJ2-7
V gene: TRBV27
CDR3 length: 12

CDR3 protein: ASSLYRGTDTQY
J gene: TRBJ2-3
V gene: TRBV7-3
CDR3 length: 12

CDR3 protein: ASSVTIAGEMDTQY
J gene: TRBJ2-3
V gene: TRBV9
CDR3 length: 14

CDR3 protein: ASSQETSLNEQF
J gene: TRBJ2-1
V gene: TRBV4-3
CDR3 length: 12

CDR3 protein: ATGLAGSYEQY
J gene: TRBJ2-7
V gene: TRBV10-2
CDR3 length: 11

CDR3 protein: ASSWLGREQL
J gene: TRBJ2-1
V gene: TRBV11-3
CDR3 length: 10

CDR3 protein: ASSESRTGSYGYT
J gene: TRBJ1-2
V gene: TRBV2
CDR3 length: 13

CDR3 protein: ASSYYAQNQPQH
J gene: TRBJ1-5
V gene: TRBV27
CDR3 length: 12

CDR3 protein: ASRTSGTYNEQF
J gene: TRBJ2-1
V gene: TRBV13
CDR3 length: 12

CDR3 protein: ASSLAGAIQETQY
J gene: TRBJ2-5
V gene: TRBV2
CDR3 length: 13

CDR3 protein: ATSLGGGPYEQY
J gene: TRBJ2-7
V gene: TRBV6-6
CDR3 length: 12

CDR3 protein: ASSLRGITQPQH
J gene: TRBJ1-5
V gene: TRBV28
CDR3 length: 12

CDR3 protein: ASSLGQGWYEQY
J gene: TRBJ2-7
V gene: TRBV5-8
CDR3 length: 12

CDR3 protein: ASSPGLGWQY
J gene: TRBJ2-7
V gene: TRBV28
CDR3 length: 10

CDR3 protein: AWSGVGAGNTDTQY
J gene: TRBJ2-3
V gene: TRBV30
CDR3 length: 14

CDR3 protein: ASSNDRAEAF
J gene: TRBJ1-1
V gene: TRBV9
CDR3 length: 10

CDR3 protein: ASSPWTGKTDTQY
J gene: TRBJ2-3
V gene: TRBV11-2
CDR3 length: 13

CDR3 protein: ASSSAGKRDNEQF
J gene: TRBJ2-1
V gene: TRBV6-5
CDR3 length: 13

CDR3 protein: ASSLGYGSGNTIY
J gene: TRBJ1-3
V gene: TRBV5-8
CDR3 length: 13

CDR3 protein: ASSLEASGSGEQY
J gene: TRBJ2-7
V gene: TRBV5-1
CDR3 length: 13

CDR3 protein: ASVSAWEQF
J gene: TRBJ2-1
V gene: TRBV16
CDR3 length: 9

CDR3 protein: ASSTRLAGWAAGELF
J gene: TRBJ2-2
V gene: TRBV5-5
CDR3 length: 15

CDR3 protein: SVEGGGSGANVLT
J gene: TRBJ2-6
V gene: TRBV29-1
CDR3 length: 13

CDR3 protein: ASSLGLAGVGLADTQY
J gene: TRBJ2-3
V gene: TRBV13
CDR3 length: 16

CDR3 protein: ASSLRDGTGGEKLF
J gene: TRBJ1-4
V gene: TRBV7-6
CDR3 length: 14

CDR3 protein: ASSLRGGGTGEQF
J gene: TRBJ2-1
V gene: TRBV7-9
CDR3 length: 13

CDR3 protein: ASKNPGQGYEQY
J gene: TRBJ2-7
V gene: TRBV6-6
CDR3 length: 12

CDR3 protein: ASSRSQGANGYT
J gene: TRBJ1-2
V gene: TRBV14
CDR3 length: 12

CDR3 protein: ASRLTGGTQPQH
J gene: TRBJ1-5
V gene: TRBV28
CDR3 length: 12